This is a list of T cell receptor beta chains from one sample in a study of T cells expressing NK-cell markers. With the 5' RACE reads reprocessed, TCRdb shows one record per CDR3 protein and no DNA. Its clone listing holds some 500,000 distinct CDR3 sequences. Sample: blood T cells: a sorted CD56 or NKG2C T cell subset, CD4+ or CD8+ T cells, or bulk PBMC T cells (not recorded which). These receptors all stem from a woman in her fifties or sixties in good health. CDR3s include the opening cysteine and the closing phenylalanine or tryptophan.

J | length | V | CDR3
TRBJ1-1 | 15 | TRBV2 | CASTQQGAANTEAFF
TRBJ1-1 | 13 | TRBV20-1 | CSARAGQITEAFF
TRBJ1-5 | 13 | TRBV6-1 | CAAGGPIYQPQHF
TRBJ2-1 | 16 | TRBV9 | CASSQRRLAGYNEQFF
TRBJ2-5 | 15 | TRBV7-7 | CASSLGDRMQETQYF
TRBJ2-3 | 15 | TRBV12-3/TRBV12-4 | CASIPTAGSTDTQYF
TRBJ2-7 | 15 | TRBV12-3/TRBV12-4 | CASSSKGGPYPGQYF
TRBJ1-1 | 15 | TRBV4-2 | CASSQGGTGGTEAFF
TRBJ2-1 | 14 | TRBV20-1 | CSAGRLEADDEQFF
TRBJ2-2 | 17 | TRBV28 | CASSLFLASANTGELFF
TRBJ2-5 | 16 | TRBV9 | CASSVVGQGAPETQYF
TRBJ1-4 | 15 | TRBV12-3/TRBV12-4 | CASRLSGTGNEKLFF
TRBJ2-7 | 13 | TRBV20-1 | CSARTGYDNEQYF
TRBJ2-1 | 15 | TRBV4-1 | CASSQPRTGYNEQFF
TRBJ1-2 | 12 | TRBV30 | CACPTGAAGYTF
TRBJ1-1 | 16 | TRBV5-1 | CASSLGLGGMNTEAFF
TRBJ2-2 | 16 | TRBV4-1 | CATRALAGTNTGELFF
TRBJ1-3 | 16 | TRBV12-3/TRBV12-4 | CASRNLHTGESDTIYF